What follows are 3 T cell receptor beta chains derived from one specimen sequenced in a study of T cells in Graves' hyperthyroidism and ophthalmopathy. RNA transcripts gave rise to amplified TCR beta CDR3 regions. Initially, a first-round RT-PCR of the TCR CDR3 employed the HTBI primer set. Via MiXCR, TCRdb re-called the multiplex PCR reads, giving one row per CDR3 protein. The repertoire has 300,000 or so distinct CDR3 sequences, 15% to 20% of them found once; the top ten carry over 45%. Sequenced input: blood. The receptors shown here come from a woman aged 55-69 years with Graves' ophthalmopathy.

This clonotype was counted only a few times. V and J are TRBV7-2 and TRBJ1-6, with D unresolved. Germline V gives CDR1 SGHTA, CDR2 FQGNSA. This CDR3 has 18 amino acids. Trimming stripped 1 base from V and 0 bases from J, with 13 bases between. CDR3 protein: CASSLVGLGSSYNSPLHF. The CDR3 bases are TGTGCCAGCAGCTTAGTTGGGCTGGGGAGCTCCTATAATTCACCCCTCCACTTT.

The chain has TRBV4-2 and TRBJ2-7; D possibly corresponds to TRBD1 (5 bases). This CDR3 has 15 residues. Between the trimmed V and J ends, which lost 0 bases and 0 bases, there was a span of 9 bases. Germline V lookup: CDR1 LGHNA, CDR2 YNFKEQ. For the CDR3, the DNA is TGTGCCAGCAGCCAAGAATCAGGGATCTCCTACGAGCAGTACTTC. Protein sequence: CASSQESGISYEQYF.

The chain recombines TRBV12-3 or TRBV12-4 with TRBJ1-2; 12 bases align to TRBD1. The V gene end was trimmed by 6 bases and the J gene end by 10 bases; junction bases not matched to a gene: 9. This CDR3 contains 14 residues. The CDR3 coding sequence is TGTGCCAGCAGCGCACCGGGACAGGGGGCTTTCTACACCTTC. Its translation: CASSAPGQGAFYTF.